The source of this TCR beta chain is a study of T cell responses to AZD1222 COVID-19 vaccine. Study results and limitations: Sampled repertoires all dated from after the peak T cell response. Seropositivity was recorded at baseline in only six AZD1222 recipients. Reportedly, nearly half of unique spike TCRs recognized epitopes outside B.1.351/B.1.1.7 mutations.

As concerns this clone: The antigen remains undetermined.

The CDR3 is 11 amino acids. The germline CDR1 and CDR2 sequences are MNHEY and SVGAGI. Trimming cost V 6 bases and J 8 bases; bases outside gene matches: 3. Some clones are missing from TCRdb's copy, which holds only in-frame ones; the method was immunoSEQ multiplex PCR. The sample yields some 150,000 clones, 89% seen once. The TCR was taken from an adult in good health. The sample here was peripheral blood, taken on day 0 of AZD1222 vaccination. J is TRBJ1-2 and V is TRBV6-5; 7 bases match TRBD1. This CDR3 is CASRTGHGYTF. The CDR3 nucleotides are TGTGCCAGCAGGACAGGGCACGGCTACACCTTC.